The sample holds many counts of the clone carrying this T cell receptor (beta chain). Its target is unknown. The data stem from a study of blood T cells in healthy people across ages. General study findings and limits: Donors of long life had a larger count of naive CD4+ cells and greater diversity than aged donors. Considered underestimates were the diversity estimates obtained from one million T cells. Older age coincided with a roughly linear decline in TCR beta diversity per million T cells. Unsorted PBMCs ruled out conclusive naive versus antigen-experienced comparison.

This CDR3 contains 13 residues. Germline V gene lookup returns CDR1 KGHDR and CDR2 SFDVKD. Trimming removed 1 base from V and 9 bases from J, with 10 bases in between. Primers used in a second PCR of roughly 6 to 11 cycles were a sample-barcoded 5' primer and a J-beta primer mix. TCRdb analysed the 5' RACE reads with MiXCR anew, one entry per CDR3 protein. In the table there are about 780,000 distinct CDR3 sequences, about half of which are singletons. V and J are TRBV24-1 and TRBJ2-3, with D unresolved. This TCR came from a man of 80 years or more in good health. Sequencing input: blood. The CDR3 coding sequence is TGTGCCACCAGTGATTTTAATTCCGGGACGCAGTATTTT. Translation: CATSDFNSGTQYF.